This TCR beta chain was identified during a study of long-term antiretroviral therapy in people with HIV. Study-wide results and caveats: Comparison with controls showed narrower CDR3 length ranges in HIV repertoires. ART was followed by higher diversity that remained below transplant donor controls.

The run of the v3.0 immunoSEQ assay was at survey level. This table comes from immunoSEQ multiplex PCR, and its TCRdb copy is limited to in-frame clones, with some not included. The sample has roughly 19,000 clones, 80% to 95% seen once. The V gene's germline CDR1 is LNHNV and CDR2 YYDKDF (reference sequence). Between the trimmed V and J ends, which lost 5 bases and 6 bases, there was a span of 23 bases. This CDR3 is 16 amino acids long. At minimum, one pre-ART and two post-ART PBMC samples were obtained from each donor. As concerns this clone: Its antigen is as yet unknown.

The J gene is TRBJ2-7, the V gene TRBV15, with D possibly TRBD1 on 6 matching bases. The sample in question was unsorted PBMCs, obtained 4.4 years after starting antiretroviral therapy. This clonotype originated in a woman between 45 and 65 years old with HIV. CDR3 nucleotides: TGTGCCACCAGCGAGCGAGGTAAAGGGGGAAGGCCCGAGCAGTACTTC. This translates into CATSERGKGGRPEQYF.